A selection of T cell receptor beta chains follows, all from one sample in a study of T cells after yellow fever vaccination. TCRdb reprocessed the 5' RACE reads via MiXCR and lists one record per CDR3 protein. The repertoire holds about 120,000 distinct CDR3 sequences, under 9% seen once, with around 25% in the top ten. Here the sequenced sample was CD8+ T cells sorted from PBMCs, taken 45 days after the yellow fever booster vaccination. The receptors stem from a man aged 30-40 years who received the YFV17D yellow fever vaccine. Both conserved end residues are part of each CDR3. Fields, in order: V gene, clone size, D gene, J gene, CDR3 protein, CDR3 DNA. The D gene is left open where the match is weak. The size of a clone is reported for some rows only, either as once, few or many, or as a class for expanded clones.

V: TRBV9
size: -
D: TRBD2
J: TRBJ2-1
CDR3: CASSAPLAGADNEQFF
DNA: TGTGCCAGCAGCGCACCTCTAGCGGGAGCAGATAATGAGCAGTTCTTC

V: TRBV25-1
size: -
D: TRBD2
J: TRBJ2-2
CDR3: CASSPSGSIRFGELFF
DNA: TGTGCCAGCAGTCCTAGCGGGAGCATTCGTTTCGGGGAGCTGTTTTTT

V: TRBV11-2
size: many
D: -
J: TRBJ2-1
CDR3: CASSLDFGSGIDNEQFF
DNA: TGTGCCAGCAGCTTAGATTTTGGGTCGGGCATCGACAATGAGCAGTTCTTC

V: TRBV11-2
size: many
D: -
J: TRBJ2-1
CDR3: CASSSIYGSYNEQFF
DNA: TGTGCCAGCAGCTCCATTTACGGCTCCTACAATGAGCAGTTCTTC

V: TRBV28
size: -
D: -
J: TRBJ1-3
CDR3: CASSLGAGNTIYF
DNA: TGTGCCAGCAGCCTGGGGGCTGGAAACACCATATATTTT

V: TRBV6-1
size: many
D: -
J: TRBJ2-7
CDR3: CATRQGGTSYEQYF
DNA: TGTGCCACTCGTCAGGGCGGAACCTCCTACGAGCAGTACTTC

V: TRBV9
size: many
D: -
J: TRBJ2-3
CDR3: CASSVKGGGQSTDTQYF
DNA: TGTGCCAGCAGCGTAAAAGGGGGGGGCCAAAGCACAGATACGCAGTATTTT

V: TRBV6-2/TRBV6-3
size: many
D: -
J: TRBJ1-2
CDR3: CASSYSRHTGYYGYTF
DNA: TGTGCCAGCAGTTACTCGCGCCATACAGGGTACTATGGCTACACCTTC

V: TRBV4-1
size: -
D: TRBD2
J: TRBJ2-2
CDR3: CASSQDRGTSGVGELFF
DNA: TGCGCCAGCAGCCAAGATAGAGGGACTAGCGGGGTCGGGGAGCTGTTTTTT

V: TRBV28
size: many
D: TRBD2
J: TRBJ2-1
CDR3: CASSLSGLAGTHEQFF
DNA: TGTGCCAGCAGTTTATCTGGGCTAGCGGGAACCCATGAGCAGTTCTTC

V: TRBV25-1
size: -
D: -
J: TRBJ2-3
CDR3: CASSEYIGEGTDTQYF
DNA: TGTGCCAGCAGTGAATATATAGGCGAGGGGACAGATACGCAGTATTTT